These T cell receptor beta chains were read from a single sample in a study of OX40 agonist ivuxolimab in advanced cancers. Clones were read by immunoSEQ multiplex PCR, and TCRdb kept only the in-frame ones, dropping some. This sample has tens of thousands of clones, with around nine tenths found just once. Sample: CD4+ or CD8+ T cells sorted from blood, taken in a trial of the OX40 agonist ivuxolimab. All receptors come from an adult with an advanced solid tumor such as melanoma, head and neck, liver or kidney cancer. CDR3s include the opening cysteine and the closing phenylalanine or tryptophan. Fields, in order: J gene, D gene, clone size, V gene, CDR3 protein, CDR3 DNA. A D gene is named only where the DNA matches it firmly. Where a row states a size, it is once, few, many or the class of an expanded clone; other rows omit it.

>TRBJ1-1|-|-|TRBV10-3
CAIKETVANTEAFF
TGTGCCATCAAAGAGACAGTAGCCAACACTGAAGCTTTCTTT
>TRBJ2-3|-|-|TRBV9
CASSPKSPISRSGAPDTQYF
TGTGCCAGCAGCCCAAAAAGCCCCATAAGCCGGAGCGGAGCGCCAGATACGCAGTATTTT
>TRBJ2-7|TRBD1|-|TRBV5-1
CASSSNLQGAGEQYF
TGCGCCAGCAGCTCAAACCTACAGGGGGCAGGCGAGCAGTACTTC
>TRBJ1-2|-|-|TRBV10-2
CASSEPRNTDVNYGYTF
TGCGCCAGCAGTGAGCCCCGAAACACCGACGTAAACTATGGCTACACCTTC
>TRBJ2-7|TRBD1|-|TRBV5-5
CASSSGTGWNEQYF
TGTGCCAGCAGCTCGGGGACAGGGTGGAACGAGCAGTACTTC
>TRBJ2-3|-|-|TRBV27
CASSSGHRTQYF
TGTGCCAGCAGTTCGGGACACCGCACGCAGTATTTT
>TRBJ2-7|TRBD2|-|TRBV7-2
CASSSGFSYEQYF
TGTGCCAGCAGTAGCGGGTTCTCCTACGAGCAGTACTTC
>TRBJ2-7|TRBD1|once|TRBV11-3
CASSSRSAGGDEQYF
TGTGCCAGCAGCTCCCGTTCGGCAGGGGGTGACGAGCAGTACTTC
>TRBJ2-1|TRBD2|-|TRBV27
CASSLKYGLAGYNEQFF
TGTGCCAGCAGTTTAAAGTACGGACTAGCGGGATACAATGAGCAGTTCTTC
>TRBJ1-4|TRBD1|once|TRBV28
CASSGSGTGYEKLFF
TGTGCCAGCAGTGGATCCGGGACAGGGTATGAAAAACTGTTTTTT
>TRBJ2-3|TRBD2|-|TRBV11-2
CASSTLAGGPPDTQYF
TGTGCCAGCAGCACACTAGCGGGAGGGCCCCCAGATACGCAGTATTTT
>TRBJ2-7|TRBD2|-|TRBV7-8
CASSSSSGRIYEQYF
TGTGCCAGCAGCTCGTCTAGCGGGAGGATATATGAGCAGTACTTC
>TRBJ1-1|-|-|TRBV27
CASSVLGTKTEAFF
TGTGCCAGCAGTGTCCTGGGGACCAAAACCGAAGCTTTCTTT
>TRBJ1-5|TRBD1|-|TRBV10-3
CAIRGTGENQPQHF
TGTGCCATCAGGGGGACAGGGGAAAACCAGCCCCAGCATTTT
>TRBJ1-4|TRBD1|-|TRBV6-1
CASRRDRGREKLFF
TGTGCCAGCAGACGGGACAGGGGACGAGAAAAACTGTTTTTT
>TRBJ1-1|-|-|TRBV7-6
CASSATGGGGTEAFF
TGTGCCAGCAGCGCGACAGGAGGAGGGGGCACTGAAGCTTTCTTT
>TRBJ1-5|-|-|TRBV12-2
CASRLVKGQGGNQPQHF
TGTGCAAGTCGCTTAGTTAAGGGACAGGGAGGCAATCAGCCCCAGCATTTT
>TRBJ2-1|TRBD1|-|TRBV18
CASSPLAGTAYNEQFF
TGTGCCAGCTCACCTCTTGCCGGGACAGCCTACAATGAGCAGTTCTTC
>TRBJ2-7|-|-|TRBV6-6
CASSSQVPISYEQYF
TGTGCCAGCAGTTCACAGGTGCCAATTTCCTACGAGCAGTACTTC
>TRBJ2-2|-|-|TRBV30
CAWRRDTGELFF
TGTGCCTGGAGGAGGGATACCGGGGAGCTGTTTTTT
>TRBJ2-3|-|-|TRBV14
CASSHLTSRTDTQYF
TGTGCCAGCAGCCACCTCACTAGTCGCACAGATACGCAGTATTTT
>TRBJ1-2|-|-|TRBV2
CASRDTGQGRYGYTF
TGTGCCAGCAGGGATACGGGGCAGGGAAGGTATGGCTACACCTTC
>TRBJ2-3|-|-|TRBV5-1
CASSLRRNWAVSTDTQYF
TGCGCCAGCAGCTTGCGTCGTAACTGGGCCGTTAGCACAGATACGCAGTATTTT
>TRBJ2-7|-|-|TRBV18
CASSPSLPADSYEQYF
TGTGCCAGCTCACCATCTCTGCCAGCGGACTCCTACGAGCAGTACTTC
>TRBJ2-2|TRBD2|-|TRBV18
CASSPPASGDTGELFF
TGTGCCAGCTCACCACCTGCTAGCGGGGACACCGGGGAGCTGTTTTTT
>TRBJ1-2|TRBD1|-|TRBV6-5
CASSYTGTGSNGYTF
TGTGCCAGCAGTTACACCGGGACAGGGAGCAATGGCTACACCTTC
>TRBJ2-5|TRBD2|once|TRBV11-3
CASSSEGLPTETQYF
TGTGCCAGCAGCTCTGAGGGACTACCCACAGAGACCCAGTACTTC
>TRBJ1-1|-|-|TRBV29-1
CSATRGRVGTEAFF
TGCAGCGCCACACGGGGGCGGGTCGGGACTGAAGCTTTCTTT
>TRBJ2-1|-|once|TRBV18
CASSPPSINEQFF
TGTGCCAGCTCACCACCGTCAATCAATGAGCAGTTCTTC
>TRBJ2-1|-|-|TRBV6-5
CASSRENNEQFF
TGTGCCAGCAGTCGGGAGAACAATGAGCAGTTCTTC
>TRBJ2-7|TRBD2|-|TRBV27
CASSLSRRGGPSYEQYF
TGTGCCAGCAGTTTATCCAGGCGCGGGGGACCCTCCTACGAGCAGTACTTC
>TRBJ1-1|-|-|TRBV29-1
CSVLSTGNGITEAFF
TGCAGCGTCCTAAGTACAGGTAACGGGATCACTGAAGCTTTCTTT
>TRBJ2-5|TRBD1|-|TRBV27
CASSPRWDRPTTQYF
TGTGCCAGCAGTCCGAGGTGGGACAGGCCGACGACCCAGTACTTC
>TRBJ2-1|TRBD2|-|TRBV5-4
CASSPRTRGDYNEQFF
TGTGCCAGCAGTCCAAGGACGCGGGGGGACTACAATGAGCAGTTCTTC
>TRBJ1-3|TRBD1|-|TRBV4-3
CASSTGTGAAGNTIYF
TGCGCCAGCAGCACCGGGACAGGGGCTGCTGGAAACACCATATATTTT
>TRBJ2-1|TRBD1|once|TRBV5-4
CASSLGLGTGYNEQFF
TGTGCCAGCAGCTTGGGCCTTGGGACAGGGTACAATGAGCAGTTCTTC
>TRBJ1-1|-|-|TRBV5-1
CASSLANGGTRTEAFF
TGCGCCAGCAGCTTGGCCAACGGGGGGACTCGCACTGAAGCTTTCTTT
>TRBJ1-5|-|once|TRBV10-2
CASSDEENQPQHF
TGCGCCAGCAGTGACGAGGAGAATCAGCCCCAGCATTTT
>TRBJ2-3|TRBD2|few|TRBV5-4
CASSPGLAGVKDTQYF
TGTGCCAGCAGCCCTGGACTAGCGGGAGTTAAAGATACGCAGTATTTT
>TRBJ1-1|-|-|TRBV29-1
CSVGQSNTEAFF
TGCAGCGTCGGACAGTCGAACACTGAAGCTTTCTTT
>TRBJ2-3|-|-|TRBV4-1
CASSQVYFGSTDTQYF
TGCGCCAGCAGCCAAGTATACTTCGGGAGCACAGATACGCAGTATTTT
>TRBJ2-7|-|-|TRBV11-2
CASSLDGRGFPYEQYF
TGTGCCAGCAGCTTAGATGGAAGGGGGTTCCCCTACGAGCAGTACTTC
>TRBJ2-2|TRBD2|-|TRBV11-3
CASSLDMTSGNTGELFF
TGTGCCAGCAGCTTAGATATGACTAGCGGGAACACCGGGGAGCTGTTTTTT
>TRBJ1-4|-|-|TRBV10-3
CAISESSRGPRKLFF
TGTGCCATCAGTGAGTCGTCAAGGGGCCCAAGAAAACTGTTTTTT